This TCR beta chain comes out of a study of cytomegalovirus exposure and HLA in healthy donors. Trimming cost V 0 bases and J 4 bases, with 10 bases left between them. The germline V gene encodes CDR1 GTSNPN and CDR2 SVGIG (reference sequence). The CDR3 runs to 14 residues. Among the donors, all were healthy bone marrow donors. As concerns this clone: Its antigen is still unknown. Distinct nucleotide sequences in the sample also encode this CDR3.

Overall study findings and caveats: TRBV6-2, TRBV6-3 and some other V segments were excluded as indistinguishable. Trimming of TCR beta V- and J-genes showed a link, identified in a later analysis, to a missense DCLRE1C variant.

Both 60 Vbeta primers and 13 Jbeta primers went into the PCR. Methods used by the authors: A later analysis counted approximately 88 million unique TCR beta chains, some 12 million shared. Using immunoSEQ multiplex PCR, the repertoire was profiled, and TCRdb retains in-frame clones only, with some absent. For V, J and clone size, that table is used; D and trimming come from the DNA. There are about 65,000 clones in the sample; roughly 77% occur only once, and roughly 4.7% lies in the top ten. The origin of this receptor is a woman in her twenties or thirties in good health and CMV-seronegative. The chain links TRBV30 to TRBJ1-5; D is possibly TRBD1 (5 bases). The material sequenced was PBMCs. The CDR3 sequence: CAWSVGQPNQPQHF. DNA for the CDR3: TGTGCCTGGAGTGTTGGACAACCGAATCAGCCCCAGCATTTT.